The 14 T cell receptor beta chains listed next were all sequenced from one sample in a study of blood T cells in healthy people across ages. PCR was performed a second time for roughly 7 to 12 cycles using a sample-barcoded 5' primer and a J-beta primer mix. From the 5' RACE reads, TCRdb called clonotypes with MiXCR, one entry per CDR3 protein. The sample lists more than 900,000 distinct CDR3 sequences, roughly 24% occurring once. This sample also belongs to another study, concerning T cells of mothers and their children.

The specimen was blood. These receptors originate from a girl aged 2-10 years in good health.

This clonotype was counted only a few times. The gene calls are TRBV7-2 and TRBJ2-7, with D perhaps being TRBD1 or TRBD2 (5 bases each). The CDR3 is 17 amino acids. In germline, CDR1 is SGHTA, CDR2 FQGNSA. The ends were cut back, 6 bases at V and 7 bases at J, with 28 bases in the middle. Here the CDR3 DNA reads TGTGCCAGCAGTCATTCCAAGAAGGAGATCCTGAGGGGAGAGCAGTACTTC. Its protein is CASSHSKKEILRGEQYF.

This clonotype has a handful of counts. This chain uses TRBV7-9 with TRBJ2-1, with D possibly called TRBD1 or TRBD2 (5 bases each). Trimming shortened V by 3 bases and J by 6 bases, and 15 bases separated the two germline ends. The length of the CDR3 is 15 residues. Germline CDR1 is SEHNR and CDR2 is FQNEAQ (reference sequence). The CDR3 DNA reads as TGTGCCAGCAGCTTGTTTGGGGGTTGGGCCAATGAGCAGTTCTTC. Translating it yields CASSLFGGWANEQFF. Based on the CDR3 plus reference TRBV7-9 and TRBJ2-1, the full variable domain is DTGVSQNPRHKITKRGQNVTFRCDPISEHNRLYWYRQTLGQGPEFLTYFQNEAQLEKSRLLSDRFSAERPKGSFSTLEIQRTEQGDSAMYLCASSLFGGWANEQFFGPGTRLTVL.

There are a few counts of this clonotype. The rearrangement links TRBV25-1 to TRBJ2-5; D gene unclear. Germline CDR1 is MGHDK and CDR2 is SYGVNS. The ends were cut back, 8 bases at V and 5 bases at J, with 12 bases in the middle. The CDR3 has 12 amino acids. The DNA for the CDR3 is TGTGCCAGCCGCGGACCGTGGGAGACCCAGTACTTC. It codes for CASRGPWETQYF.

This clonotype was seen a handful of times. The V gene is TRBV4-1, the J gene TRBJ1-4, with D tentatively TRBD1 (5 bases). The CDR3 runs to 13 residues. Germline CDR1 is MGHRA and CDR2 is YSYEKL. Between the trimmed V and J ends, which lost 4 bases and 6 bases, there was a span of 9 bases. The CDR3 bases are TGCGCCAGCAGCCTCACACAGGATGAAAAACTGTTTTTT. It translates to CASSLTQDEKLFF.

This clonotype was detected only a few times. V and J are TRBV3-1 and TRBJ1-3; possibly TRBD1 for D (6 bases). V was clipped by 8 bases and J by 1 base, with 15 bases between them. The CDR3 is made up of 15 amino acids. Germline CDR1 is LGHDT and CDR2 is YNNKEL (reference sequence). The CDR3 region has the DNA TGTGCCAGCTCTCAGGGGACCCTTTCTGGAAACACCATATATTTT. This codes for CASSQGTLSGNTIYF.

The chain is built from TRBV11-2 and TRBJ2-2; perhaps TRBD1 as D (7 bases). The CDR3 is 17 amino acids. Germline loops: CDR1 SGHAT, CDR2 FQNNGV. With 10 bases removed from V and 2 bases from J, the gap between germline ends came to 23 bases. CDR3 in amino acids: CATQQGISGSNTGELFF. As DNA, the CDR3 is TGTGCCACCCAACAGGGGATTAGCGGCTCCAACACCGGGGAGCTGTTTTTT.

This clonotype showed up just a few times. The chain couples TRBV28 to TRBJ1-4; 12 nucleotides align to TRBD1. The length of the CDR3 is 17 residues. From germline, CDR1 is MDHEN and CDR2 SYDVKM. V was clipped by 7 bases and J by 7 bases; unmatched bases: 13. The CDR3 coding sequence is TGTGCCAGCAATCACCGGGACAGGGGGCGGTGGAGTGAAAAACTGTTTTTT. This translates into CASNHRDRGRWSEKLFF.

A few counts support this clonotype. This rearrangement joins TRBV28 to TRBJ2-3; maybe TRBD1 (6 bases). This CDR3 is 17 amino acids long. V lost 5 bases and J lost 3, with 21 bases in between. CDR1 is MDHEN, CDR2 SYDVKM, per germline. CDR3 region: CASSVGIGTLVTDTQYF. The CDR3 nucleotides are TGTGCCAGCAGTGTAGGCATCGGGACACTAGTGACAGATACGCAGTATTTT.

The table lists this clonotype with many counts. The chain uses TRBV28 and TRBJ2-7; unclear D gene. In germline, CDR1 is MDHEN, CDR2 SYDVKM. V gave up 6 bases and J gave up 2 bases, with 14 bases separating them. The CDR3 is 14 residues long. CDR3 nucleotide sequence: TGTGCCAGCAGCTTAGGTGGTCTAACCTACGAGCAGTACTTC. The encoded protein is CASSLGGLTYEQYF.

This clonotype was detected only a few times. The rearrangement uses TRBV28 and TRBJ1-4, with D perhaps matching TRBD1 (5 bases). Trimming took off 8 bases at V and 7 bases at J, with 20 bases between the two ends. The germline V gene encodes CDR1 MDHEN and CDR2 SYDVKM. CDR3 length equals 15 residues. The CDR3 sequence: CASRHEGVGSEKLFF. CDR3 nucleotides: TGTGCCAGCCGGCACGAAGGGGTCGGAAGTGAAAAACTGTTTTTT.

The DNA of the CDR3 is TGCAGTGCGAAAACGGGGGACAGCGGAAGCACTGAAGCTTTCTTT. It is translated as CSAKTGDSGSTEAFF. The chain joins TRBV20-1 to TRBJ1-1; 7 nucleotides align to TRBD1. CDR1 and CDR2 from the germline V gene are DFQATT and SNEGSKA (reference sequence). The CDR3 covers 15 residues. Unmatched junction bases numbered 14, after V lost 6 bases and J lost 4 bases.

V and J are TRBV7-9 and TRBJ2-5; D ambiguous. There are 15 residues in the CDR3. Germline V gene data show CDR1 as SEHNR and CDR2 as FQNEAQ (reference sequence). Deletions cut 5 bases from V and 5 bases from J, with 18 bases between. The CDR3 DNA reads TGTGCCAGCAGCCCCGCTCGTGTGGCCTGGGAGACCCAGTACTTC. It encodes CASSPARVAWETQYF.

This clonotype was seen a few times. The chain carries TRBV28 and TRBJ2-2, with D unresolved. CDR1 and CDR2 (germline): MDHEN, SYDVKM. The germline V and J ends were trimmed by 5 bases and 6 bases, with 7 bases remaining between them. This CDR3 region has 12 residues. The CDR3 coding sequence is TGTGCCAGCAGTCAATACTCCGGGGAGCTGTTTTTT. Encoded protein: CASSQYSGELFF.

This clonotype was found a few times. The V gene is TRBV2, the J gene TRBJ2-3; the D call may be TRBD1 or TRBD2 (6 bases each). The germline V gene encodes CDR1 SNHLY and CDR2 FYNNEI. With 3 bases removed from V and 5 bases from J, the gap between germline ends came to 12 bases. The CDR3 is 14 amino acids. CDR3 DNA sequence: TGTGCCAGCAGTGACTTACAGGGAGGAGATACGCAGTATTTT. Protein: CASSDLQGGDTQYF. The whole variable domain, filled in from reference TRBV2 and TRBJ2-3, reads EPEVTQTPSHQVTQMGQEVILRCVPISNHLYFYWYRQILGQKVEFLVSFYNNEISEKSEIFDDQFSVERPDGSNFTLKIRSTKLEDSAMYFCASSDLQGGDTQYFGPGTRLTVL.